These 20 T cell receptor beta chains were sequenced from one sample in a study of blood T cell repertoires in COVID-19. Sequencing was performed with immunoSEQ multiplex PCR; in TCRdb, only in-frame clones are kept and a portion is missing. The profile shows approximately 300,000 clones, 75% to 90% of them singletons. Sequenced material: PBMCs or T cells enriched from blood (not recorded which). The receptors were gathered from a man in his fifties or sixties who had recovered from COVID-19.

The chain has TRBV6-5 and TRBJ2-1; a possible D gene is TRBD2 (6 bases). The CDR3 totals 15 residues. V lost 4 bases and J lost 3, with 13 bases in between. CDR1 and CDR2 (germline): MNHEY, SVGAGI. The CDR3 DNA is TGTGCCAGCAGTTTCTTAGCGGAGCGCTACAATGAGCAGTTCTTC. Protein product: CASSFLAERYNEQFF.

V and J are TRBV5-1 and TRBJ1-2; possible D gene TRBD1, 5 bases. CDR3 size: 14 residues. Germline V CDR1 and CDR2: SGHRS, YFSETQ. V was clipped by 6 bases and J by 1 base, with 13 bases between them. CDR3 bases: TGCGCCAGCAAACAGGCGTACCTTAACTATGGCTACACCTTC. It yields the protein CASKQAYLNYGYTF.

The genes are TRBV5-6 and TRBJ2-5, with 7 bases aligning to TRBD1. Germline CDR1 reads SGHDT; CDR2 reads YYEEEE. With 4 bases clipped from V and 1 base from J, the junction kept 7 bases outside the gene matches. This CDR3 is 15 amino acids long. As DNA, the CDR3 is TGTGCCAGCAGCGGGATGGACAGGCCCCAAGAGACCCAGTACTTC. Translation gives CASSGMDRPQETQYF.

V is TRBV24-1 and J is TRBJ2-2; 11 bases agree with TRBD1. V lost 3 bases and J lost 6; bases outside the gene matches: 5. The germline gives CDR1 KGHDR, CDR2 SFDVKD. The CDR3 spans 16 residues. CDR3 nucleotides: TGTGCCACCAGTGATGCCGGGACAGGGGGTGCCGGGGAGCTGTTTTTT. Residues: CATSDAGTGGAGELFF.

For the CDR3, the DNA is TGTGCCAGCAGCCCGACTAGCGGGGCCAACGTCCTGACTTTC. This translates into CASSPTSGANVLTF. The chain recombines TRBV5-6 with TRBJ2-6, with 7 positions matching TRBD2. V was clipped by 4 bases and J by 4 bases; unmatched bases: 2. Germline assignment: CDR1 SGHDT and CDR2 YYEEEE. The CDR3 length is 14 residues.

This clone was counted between two and nine times. V and J are TRBV3-1 (or the pseudogene TRBV3-2) and TRBJ2-7, with a possible D match to TRBD1 (6 bases). V lost 4 bases and J 3 bases, leaving 13 bases between the germline ends. CDR3 length: 14 amino acids. CDR1 is LGHDT, CDR2 YNNKEL, per germline (reference sequence). CDR3: CASSPPIGGYEQYF. The CDR3 bases are TGTGCCAGCAGCCCCCCAATAGGGGGCTACGAGCAGTACTTC.

This clone was observed once. V usage is TRBV6-5 and J usage is TRBJ1-5; TRBD1 might be the D (6 bases). CDR3 length equals 15 residues. Germline CDR1 is MNHEY and CDR2 is SVGAGI. V was shortened by 6 bases and J by 2 bases, with 14 bases between the two germline ends. The CDR3 protein is CASSPGQIRNQPQHF. CDR3 DNA sequence: TGTGCCAGCAGCCCAGGACAGATTCGCAATCAGCCCCAGCATTTT.

The rearrangement joins TRBV6-5 to TRBJ2-1; 10 bases map to TRBD1. V lost 2 bases, J lost 7 bases, and 5 bases stayed unmatched. Germline CDR1 MNHEY, CDR2 SVGAGI. The CDR3 sequence is 15 residues long. For the CDR3, the DNA is TGTGCCAGCAGTTACGGCCGACAGGGGGCGAATGAGCAGTTCTTC. It yields the protein CASSYGRQGANEQFF.

The chain uses TRBV6-4 and TRBJ2-2; D is unclear. Germline CDR1 reads MRHNA; CDR2 reads SNTAGT. The CDR3 is 14 amino acids. Trimming took off 3 bases at V and 4 bases at J, with 9 bases between the two ends. The chain's CDR3 is CASSEVASTGELFF. The CDR3 DNA reads TGTGCCAGCAGTGAAGTGGCTAGCACCGGGGAGCTGTTTTTT.

The chain uses TRBV12-3 or TRBV12-4 and TRBJ2-7, with TRBD1 matching over 10 bases. The V and J ends lost 8 bases and 2 bases, in that order; junction bases with no gene match: 3. CDR3 length: 13 residues. This chain's CDR3 is CASRDRGPYEQYF. CDR3 DNA: TGTGCCAGCCGGGACAGGGGTCCCTACGAGCAGTACTTC.

The chain employs TRBV6-5 and TRBJ2-1, with D unresolved. Between the trimmed V and J ends, which lost 3 bases and 3 bases, there was a span of 15 bases. Germline CDR1 MNHEY, CDR2 SVGAGI. The CDR3 consists of 16 residues. The CDR3 bases are TGTGCCAGCAGTTATCTAACTACAACGGACTACAATGAGCAGTTCTTC. Translating gives CASSYLTTTDYNEQFF.

The chain carries TRBV28 and TRBJ2-7, with a weak D call TRBD2 (5 bases). Looked up from germline, CDR1 is MDHEN and CDR2 is SYDVKM. The CDR3 covers 14 residues. Trimming pared 4 bases from V and 4 bases from J, leaving 14 bases between. The CDR3 coding sequence is TGTGCCAGCAGTTCAAACGTCGAGGGATACGAGCAGTACTTC. This codes for CASSSNVEGYEQYF. Filled out from reference TRBV28 and TRBJ2-7, the complete variable domain reads DVKVTQSSRYLVKRTGEKVFLECVQDMDHENMFWYRQDPGLGLRLIYFSYDVKMKEKGDIPEGYSVSREKKERFSLILESASTNQTSMYLCASSSNVEGYEQYFGPGTRLTVT.

The genes are TRBV5-1 and TRBJ2-7; 7 nucleotides line up with TRBD1. CDR1 SGHRS and CDR2 YFSETQ come from the germline V gene. The CDR3 loop spans 14 amino acids. Trimming removed 4 bases from V and 7 bases from J; junction bases left unmatched: 11. The CDR3 sequence: CASSGGTEALEQYF. CDR3 in DNA: TGCGCCAGCAGCGGTGGGACAGAAGCCCTTGAGCAGTACTTC.

The chain is built from TRBV18 and TRBJ2-1; possibly TRBD2 for D (5 bases). The CDR3 spans 15 residues. From germline, CDR1 is KGHSH and CDR2 LQKENI. Trimming removed 6 bases from V and 4 bases from J, with 16 bases in between. The CDR3 region has the DNA TGTGCCAGCTCCCTCGGGGTAGCCGGGTACAATGAGCAGTTCTTC. Amino acid sequence: CASSLGVAGYNEQFF.

This chain links TRBV25-1 with TRBJ2-7; 7 nucleotides line up with TRBD1. Germline values: CDR1 MGHDK, CDR2 SYGVNS. V gave up 5 bases and J gave up 4 bases; unmatched junction bases: 5. The CDR3 sequence is 13 residues long. The CDR3 sequence is CASSFQQGYEQYF. In DNA, the CDR3 is TGTGCCAGCAGTTTCCAACAGGGGTACGAGCAGTACTTC.

Only one count was recorded for this clone. The chain joins TRBV5-1 to TRBJ2-1, with D perhaps matching TRBD2 (6 bases). Trimming stripped 1 base from V and 2 bases from J, with 13 bases between. Germline V gene lookup returns CDR1 SGHRS and CDR2 YFSETQ. CDR3 length: 16 residues. The CDR3 here is CASSLRVSGTYNEQFF. In nucleotides, the CDR3 is TGCGCCAGCAGCTTGAGGGTTAGCGGAACCTACAATGAGCAGTTCTTC.

This clone has only one observation. The CDR3 nucleotides are TGTGCCACCAGCCGGGACAGCTCAAAGCAGTTCTTC. Its translation is CATSRDSSKQFF. The J gene is TRBJ2-1, the V gene TRBV24-1; 7 bases agree with TRBD1. The germline CDR1 and CDR2 sequences are KGHDR and SFDVKD. Trimming cost V 7 bases and J 11 bases; bases outside gene matches: 7. CDR3 length: 12 residues.

This sequence joins TRBV5-1 and TRBJ2-3; TRBD2 aligns across 11 bases. The germline CDR1 and CDR2 sequences are SGHRS and YFSETQ. This CDR3 spans 17 amino acids. Losses at the gene ends were 4 bases for V and 2 bases for J; bases not matched to a gene: 9. This CDR3 is CASSAQSSGGLTDTQYF. In DNA, the CDR3 is TGCGCCAGCAGCGCACAGTCTAGCGGGGGGCTCACAGATACGCAGTATTTT. Full variable domain (outside the CDR3, taken from reference TRBV5-1 and TRBJ2-3): KAGVTQTPRYLIKTRGQQVTLSCSPISGHRSVSWYQQTPGQGLQFLFEYFSETQRNKGNFPGRFSGRQFSNSRSEMNVSTLELGDSALYLCASSAQSSGGLTDTQYFGPGTRLTVL.

This chain links TRBV6-5 with TRBJ2-7; a weak D match, TRBD2 (5 bases). V gave up 2 bases and J gave up 5 bases, with 13 bases separating them. Germline V gene data show CDR1 as MNHEY and CDR2 as SVGAGI. CDR3 length equals 14 residues. The CDR3 region has the DNA TGTGCCAGCAGTTACGCTAGCCGGAGCGACGAGCAGTACTTC. It yields the protein CASSYASRSDEQYF.

The chain recombines TRBV5-4 with TRBJ2-2, with D perhaps matching TRBD1 (6 bases). This CDR3 contains 15 residues. The germline V and J ends were trimmed by 3 bases and 5 bases, with 14 bases remaining between them. The germline CDR1 and CDR2 sequences are SGHNT and YYREEE (reference sequence). This chain's CDR3 is CASSSWGRLTGELFF. CDR3 sequence (DNA): TGTGCCAGCAGCTCATGGGGGCGTTTGACCGGGGAGCTGTTTTTT. Full variable domain (missing parts from reference TRBV5-4 and TRBJ2-2): ETGVTQSPTHLIKTRGQQVTLRCSSQSGHNTVSWYQQALGQGPQFIFQYYREEENGRGNFPPRFSGLQFPNYSSELNVNALELDDSALYLCASSSWGRLTGELFFGEGSRLTVL.